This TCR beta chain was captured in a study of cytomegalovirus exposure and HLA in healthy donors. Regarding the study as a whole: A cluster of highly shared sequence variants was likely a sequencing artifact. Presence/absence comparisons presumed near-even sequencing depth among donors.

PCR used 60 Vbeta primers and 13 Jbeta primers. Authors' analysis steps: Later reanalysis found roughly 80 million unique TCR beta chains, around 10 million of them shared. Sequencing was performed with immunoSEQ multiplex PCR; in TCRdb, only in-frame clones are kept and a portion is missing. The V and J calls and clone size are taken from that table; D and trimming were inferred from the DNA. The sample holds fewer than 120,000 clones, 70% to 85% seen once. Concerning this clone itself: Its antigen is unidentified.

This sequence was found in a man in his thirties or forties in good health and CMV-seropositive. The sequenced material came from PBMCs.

CDR3 nucleotides: TGTGCCAGCAGTGATACAGACTATAGCAATCAGCCCCAGCATTTT. Translating gives CASSDTDYSNQPQHF. The chain couples TRBV6-7 to TRBJ1-5; D unclear. TRBV6-7 is annotated as an ORF whose role is uncertain. Trimming took 5 bases from V and 0 from J, leaving 11 bases between them. This CDR3 contains 15 residues.